This TCR beta chain was captured in a study of blood T cell repertoires in COVID-19. The CDR3 extends over 16 amino acids. The V end lost 0 bases, the J end lost 5 bases, and 14 bases lay between the germline ends. Germline assignment: CDR1 MNHEY and CDR2 SVGAGI. The repertoire was sequenced with immunoSEQ multiplex PCR; TCRdb's copy has only in-frame clones and lacks some. This table has about 400,000 clones, approximately 86% appearing once. Material for sequencing was PBMCs or T cells enriched from blood (not recorded which). The TCR was taken from a woman aged 40-49 years with acute COVID-19. The rearrangement uses TRBV6-5 and TRBJ2-1; D possibly corresponds to TRBD2 (6 bases). This CDR3 is CASSYSTRGQNNEQFF. The CDR3 coding sequence is TGTGCCAGCAGTTACTCGACTAGAGGTCAAAACAATGAGCAGTTCTTC.